What follows is one TCR beta chain and its context. The Seattle patients, enrolled during active infection, were followed longitudinally. These data belong to a study of blood T cell repertoires in COVID-19. In the study overall: Samples representing acute and convalescent COVID-19 were sourced from the United States, Italy and Spain. Sources were T cells, B-cell-depleted T cells, or PBMCs; the material itself was cDNA or gDNA.

As handled by the study authors: Amplification of reference gene primers was used by the study to estimate nucleated cell counts. Some clones are missing from TCRdb's copy, which holds only in-frame ones; the method was immunoSEQ multiplex PCR. The DNA gave D and trimming, while V, J and clone size come from that table. The sample yields 250,000 to 350,000 clones, 65% to 85% seen once. Losses at the gene ends were 6 bases for V and 8 bases for J; bases not matched to a gene: 9. Germline CDR1 and CDR2: KGHDR and SFDVKD. This CDR3 is built from 14 residues. The sequence derives from a person between 65 and 80 years old with COVID-19, enrolled during active disease. The chain has TRBV24-1 and TRBJ1-5, with 7 bases fitting TRBD1. The sequencing sample was made of peripheral blood. The CDR3 is CATSSAGGLKPQHF. The CDR3 DNA follows: TGTGCCACCAGTTCGGCAGGGGGATTGAAGCCCCAGCATTTT.